One sample yielded the 29 T cell receptor beta chains listed below, sequenced in a study of OX40 agonist ivuxolimab in advanced cancers. Clones were read by immunoSEQ multiplex PCR, and TCRdb kept only the in-frame ones, dropping some. The table lists some 77,000 clones, 92% of them singletons. Sequencing was performed on CD4+ or CD8+ T cells sorted from blood, taken in a trial of the OX40 agonist ivuxolimab. These TCRs come from an adult with an advanced solid tumor such as melanoma, head and neck, liver or kidney cancer.

V gene TRBV10-3 combines with J gene TRBJ2-2; D not certain. The V end lost 4 bases, the J end lost 2 bases, and 8 bases lay between the germline ends. Germline lookup yields CDR1 ENHRY and CDR2 SYGVKD. The CDR3 has 14 amino acids. In DNA form, the CDR3 reads TGTGCCATCAGTGCGGCAGCTAACACCGGGGAGCTGTTTTTT. Translating gives CAISAAANTGELFF.

This sequence joins TRBV27 and TRBJ2-2; 7 bases align to TRBD1. This CDR3 contains 15 residues. Per the germline V gene, CDR1 is MNHEY and CDR2 is SMNVEV (reference sequence). Trimming at V came to 4 bases and at J to 4 bases, leaving 6 bases not matched to a gene. CDR3 DNA sequence: TGTGCCAGCAGTTCACACAGGGGATCCACCGGGGAGCTGTTTTTT. It specifies CASSSHRGSTGELFF.

V is TRBV11-2 and J is TRBJ2-5, with no clear D. CDR1 is SGHAT, CDR2 FQNNGV, per germline. V gave up 1 base and J gave up 2 bases, with 11 bases separating them. This CDR3 is 15 amino acids long. The CDR3, as DNA: TGTGCCAGCAGCTTAGCTGGCCGGGCTCAAGAGACCCAGTACTTC. Its protein is CASSLAGRAQETQYF.

This clone was counted once. The V gene is TRBV7-9, the J gene TRBJ2-3; possibly TRBD1 or TRBD2 for D (5 bases each). Looked up from germline, CDR1 is SEHNR and CDR2 is FQNEAQ (reference sequence). This CDR3 has 14 residues. Trimming removed 0 bases from V and 6 bases from J, with 10 bases in between. The CDR3 coding sequence is TGTGCCAGCAGCTTAGCGGGGGTCCCGGATACGCAGTATTTT. Protein product: CASSLAGVPDTQYF.

This rearrangement joins TRBV6-1 to TRBJ1-5; a weak D match, TRBD1 (6 bases). The CDR3 sequence is 16 residues long. Germline V gene sequence: CDR1 MNHNS, CDR2 SASEGT. Trimming pared 1 base from V and 0 bases from J, leaving 10 bases between. In DNA, the CDR3 is TGTGCCAGCAGTGAAGGGGGGGCTAATAGCAATCAGCCCCAGCATTTT. This codes for CASSEGGANSNQPQHF.

This sequence joins TRBV5-6 and TRBJ2-7, with D perhaps TRBD2 (6 bases). The V end lost 1 base, the J end lost 2 bases, and 25 bases lay between the germline ends. The length of the CDR3 is 19 residues. Germline CDR1 SGHDT, CDR2 YYEEEE. The CDR3 region has the DNA TGTGCCAGCAGCTTGTTCTCGGGGGAGACAGAAGGATACCCCTACGAGCAGTACTTC. As protein: CASSLFSGETEGYPYEQYF.

In DNA form, the CDR3 reads TGTGCCAGCAGTTACGCAGGTAGCTACGAGCAGTACTTC. It yields the protein CASSYAGSYEQYF. This rearrangement joins TRBV6-5 to TRBJ2-7; no definite D call. CDR3 length: 13 residues. Germline-derived CDR1 and CDR2 are MNHEY and SVGAGI. V shed 2 bases and J shed 3 bases, with 8 bases lying between them.

The chain carries TRBV6-4 and TRBJ2-1; the match to TRBD2 covers 10 bases. V gave up 0 bases and J gave up 10 bases; unmatched junction bases: 6. The CDR3 spans 15 residues. Per the germline V gene, CDR1 is MRHNA and CDR2 is SNTAGT. The CDR3 DNA follows: TGTGCCAGCAGTGACTCTAGCGGGGGGCCCCAGGAGCAGTTCTTC. Its translation is CASSDSSGGPQEQFF.

The rearrangement joins TRBV6-5 to TRBJ2-7, with 9 bases identical to TRBD1. V dropped 6 bases and J dropped 2; count of bases not matched to a gene: 5. Germline CDR1 MNHEY, CDR2 SVGAGI. The CDR3 runs to 14 residues. Here the CDR3 DNA reads TGTGCCAGCAGCTACAGGGGGCGTCCCTACGAGCAGTACTTC. Translated, it gives CASSYRGRPYEQYF.

The chain carries TRBV13 and TRBJ1-2; no clear D gene. The CDR3 loop spans 13 amino acids. V was clipped by 3 bases and J by 2 bases, with 7 bases between them. From germline, CDR1 is PRHDT and CDR2 FYEKMQ (reference sequence). Written as DNA, the CDR3 is TGTGCCAGCAGCTTCCCAGCGAACTATGGCTACACCTTC. It translates to CASSFPANYGYTF.

The chain links TRBV7-9 to TRBJ2-7; TRBD1 aligns across 8 bases. This CDR3 spans 18 amino acids. Germline V gene data show CDR1 as SEHNR and CDR2 as FQNEAQ (reference sequence). V trimming: 3 bases; J trimming: 0 bases; junction bases outside the gene matches: 13. The CDR3 sequence is CASSLPTMTGASSYEQYF. The CDR3 DNA is TGTGCCAGCAGCTTGCCCACTATGACAGGGGCCAGCTCCTACGAGCAGTACTTC.

This chain joins TRBV6-1 and TRBJ1-2, with 7 bases lining up with TRBD1. The length of the CDR3 is 13 residues. V was pared by 6 bases and J by 5 bases, with 6 bases of the junction left unmatched. Germline values: CDR1 MNHNS, CDR2 SASEGT. The CDR3 DNA reads TGTGCCAGCAGCTCAGGGGGATGGTATGGCTACACCTTC. It translates to CASSSGGWYGYTF.

The CDR3 sequence: CASSSGLAGGPNEQFF. Written as DNA, the CDR3 is TGTGCCAGCAGTTCGGGACTAGCGGGGGGGCCGAATGAGCAGTTCTTC. The chain carries TRBV27 and TRBJ2-1; TRBD2 matches 16 bases. V gave up 4 bases and J gave up 7 bases; unmatched junction bases: 4. This CDR3 spans 16 amino acids. Germline CDR1 reads MNHEY; CDR2 reads SMNVEV (reference sequence).

The V and J genes are TRBV6-5 and TRBJ2-3, with D possibly being TRBD1 or TRBD2 (5 bases each). With 1 base removed from V and 3 bases from J, the gap between germline ends came to 8 bases. This CDR3 contains 14 residues. The germline CDR1 and CDR2 sequences are MNHEY and SVGAGI. CDR3 DNA: TGTGCCAGCAGTTACTTCGGGGCTACAGATACGCAGTATTTT. Protein product: CASSYFGATDTQYF.

By its share, this clone is large. CDR3 sequence (DNA): TGTGCAAGTCGCTTAGGGAAGCGGGCCCACTACAATGAGCAGTTCTTC. Amino acid sequence: CASRLGKRAHYNEQFF. The chain combines TRBV12-2 with TRBJ2-1; the DNA was not compared with TRBD2, the D call given in the table. TRBV12-2 is shown as a pseudogene. The CDR3 is 16 residues long.

The J gene is TRBJ2-3, the V gene TRBV5-4, with D maybe TRBD2 (7 bases). The CDR3 runs 16 residues. Per the germline V gene, CDR1 is SGHNT and CDR2 is YYREEE (reference sequence). V was pared by 3 bases and J by 3 bases, with 17 bases between. In DNA, the CDR3 is TGTGCCAGCAGCTCAGTCCCGGGGGGCGGTACAGATACGCAGTATTTT. Translating gives CASSSVPGGGTDTQYF.

V usage is TRBV27 and J usage is TRBJ2-3; 7 positions match TRBD2. CDR3 length: 14 amino acids. Germline CDR1 is MNHEY and CDR2 is SMNVEV (reference sequence). The J segment lost 6 bases and the V segment lost 2 bases, leaving 5 bases of the junction unmatched. CDR3 amino acids: CASSLGTKGDTQYF. The CDR3 nucleotides are TGTGCCAGCAGTTTAGGGACTAAAGGGGATACGCAGTATTTT.

This chain links TRBV9 with TRBJ2-7; D is ambiguous. V was trimmed by 0 bases and J by 4 bases, leaving 8 bases between them. The germline V gene has CDR1 SGDLS and CDR2 YYNGEE. The CDR3 consists of 13 residues. The CDR3 reads CASSVEVGYEQYF. For the CDR3, the DNA is TGTGCCAGCAGCGTAGAGGTGGGGTACGAGCAGTACTTC.

The J gene is TRBJ1-6, the V gene TRBV9; no reliable D call. This CDR3 is built from 17 residues. The germline gives CDR1 SGDLS, CDR2 YYNGEE. Trimming cost V 4 bases and J 0 bases, with 14 bases left between them. The DNA for the CDR3 is TGTGCCAGCAGCCCGAGGAAGGTCGGCTCCTATAATTCACCCCTCCACTTT. Encoded protein: CASSPRKVGSYNSPLHF.

This clone was found once. The chain uses TRBV4-2 and TRBJ2-3, with 7 positions matching TRBD2. The CDR3 length is 17 residues. The V segment lost 0 bases and the J segment 3 bases; nucleotides outside the gene matches: 9. CDR1 and CDR2 from the germline V gene are LGHNA and YNFKEQ. The CDR3 reads CASSQDPQRGETDTQYF. The DNA of the CDR3 is TGTGCCAGCAGCCAAGATCCGCAGCGGGGAGAGACAGATACGCAGTATTTT.

CDR3 sequence reads: CASSYVGAANEQYF. The CDR3 bases are TGTGCCAGCAGTTACGTGGGGGCCGCTAACGAGCAGTACTTC. V is TRBV6-6 and J is TRBJ2-7; D perhaps matches TRBD1 (6 bases). CDR1 MNHNY and CDR2 SVGAGI come from the germline V gene (reference sequence). This CDR3 has 14 amino acids. Trimming left V 2 bases short and J 5 bases short, with 13 bases between.

The chain employs TRBV30 and TRBJ2-3; 9 bases fit TRBD1. This CDR3 is built from 15 residues. CDR1 is GTSNPN, CDR2 SVGIG, per germline (reference sequence). V shed 4 bases and J 2 bases; nucleotides not matched to a gene: 7. CDR3 loop: CAWTTGTGFTDTQYF. As DNA, the CDR3 is TGTGCCTGGACCACCGGGACAGGGTTCACAGATACGCAGTATTTT.

This chain joins TRBV11-2 and TRBJ2-7; 9 bases map to TRBD1. In germline, CDR1 is SGHAT, CDR2 FQNNGV. V shed 3 bases and J 1 base; nucleotides not matched to a gene: 1. The CDR3 is 14 residues long. CDR3: CASSFGTGSYEQYF. In DNA form, the CDR3 reads TGTGCCAGCAGCTTCGGGACAGGGTCCTACGAGCAGTACTTC.

This clone was seen once. CDR3 in amino acids: CASSHTLGLVYEQYF. DNA for the CDR3: TGCGCCAGCAGCCACACCCTGGGACTAGTTTACGAGCAGTACTTC. The J gene is TRBJ2-7, the V gene TRBV4-1; 8 nucleotides line up with TRBD2. The ends lost 3 bases at V and 4 bases at J; junction bases unmatched: 8. In germline, CDR1 is MGHRA, CDR2 YSYEKL. The CDR3 has 15 residues.

This chain links TRBV9 with TRBJ1-1; D unclear. CDR3 length: 17 amino acids. Germline CDR1 reads SGDLS; CDR2 reads YYNGEE. Trimming stripped 2 bases from V and 1 base from J, with 18 bases between. The CDR3 region has the DNA TGTGCCAGCAGCGTCTACTCGGAGAGCTGGAGGAACACTGAAGCTTTCTTT. It yields the protein CASSVYSESWRNTEAFF.

This chain connects TRBV27 to TRBJ2-7; weak D call: TRBD2 (6 bases). From germline, CDR1 is MNHEY and CDR2 SMNVEV (reference sequence). V lost 3 bases to trimming and J lost 3 bases, with 12 bases between them. This CDR3 region has 14 residues. The CDR3, as DNA: TGTGCCAGCAGTTTTGGTGCCGGGAGCTACGAGCAGTACTTC. Translating gives CASSFGAGSYEQYF.

The rearrangement links TRBV14 to TRBJ2-5, with TRBD2 identical over 11 bases. Trimming took 1 base from V and 3 from J; bases not matched to a gene: 7. Germline V CDR1 and CDR2: SGHDN, FVKESK. CDR3 length equals 17 residues. The CDR3: CASSQVLLAGGEETQYF. The CDR3 DNA reads TGTGCCAGCAGCCAAGTTCTTCTAGCGGGGGGCGAAGAGACCCAGTACTTC.

This clone was seen a single time. The rearrangement links TRBV27 to TRBJ2-1, with D possibly matching TRBD1 (6 bases). Germline loops: CDR1 MNHEY, CDR2 SMNVEV (reference sequence). V was clipped by 1 base and J by 9 bases, with 10 bases between them. The CDR3 contains 13 residues. CDR3 region: CASSLLGTSEQFF. The CDR3 DNA is TGTGCCAGCAGTTTATTGGGGACAAGTGAGCAGTTCTTC.

The V gene is TRBV9, the J gene TRBJ2-3; 8 bases map to TRBD2. CDR3 length equals 15 residues. Trimming at V came to 0 bases and at J to 4 bases, leaving 4 bases not matched to a gene. Germline-derived CDR1 and CDR2 are SGDLS and YYNGEE. This CDR3 is CASSVEPGGADTQYF. CDR3 nucleotide sequence: TGTGCCAGCAGCGTAGAGCCGGGGGGGGCAGATACGCAGTATTTT.